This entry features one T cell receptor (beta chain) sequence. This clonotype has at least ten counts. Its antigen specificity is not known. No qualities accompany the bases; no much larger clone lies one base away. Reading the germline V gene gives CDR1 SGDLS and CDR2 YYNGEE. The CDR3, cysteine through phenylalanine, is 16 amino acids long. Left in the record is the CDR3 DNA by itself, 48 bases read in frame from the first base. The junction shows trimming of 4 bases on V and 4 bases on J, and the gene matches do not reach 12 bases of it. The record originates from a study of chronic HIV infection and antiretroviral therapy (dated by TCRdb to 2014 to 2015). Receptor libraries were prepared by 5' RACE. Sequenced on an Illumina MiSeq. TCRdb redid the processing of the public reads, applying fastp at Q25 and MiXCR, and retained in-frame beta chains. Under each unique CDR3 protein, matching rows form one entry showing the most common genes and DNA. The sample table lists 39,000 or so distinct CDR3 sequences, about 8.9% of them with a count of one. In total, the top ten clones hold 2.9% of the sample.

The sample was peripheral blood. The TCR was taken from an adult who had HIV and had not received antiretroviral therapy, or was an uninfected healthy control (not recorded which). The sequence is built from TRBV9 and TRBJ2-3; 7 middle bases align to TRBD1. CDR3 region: CASSHLTGSGADTQYF. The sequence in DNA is TGTGCCAGCAGCCACCTGACAGGGAGCGGCGCAGATACGCAGTATTTT.